In this sample, the clone carrying this T cell receptor (beta chain) turned up once. Its cognate antigen is unknown. The data are from a study of T cell responses to AZD1222 COVID-19 vaccine. The CDR3 spans 13 residues. V was cut by 4 bases and J by 11 bases, with 17 bases left in between. CDR1 is SGHRS and CDR2 is YFSETQ in the germline V gene. Study conclusions and caveats: Clonal diversity was possibly underestimated; the donors were predominantly white British and more often female.

Here immunoSEQ multiplex PCR was the method, and the copy in TCRdb shows in-frame clones only, minus some. Of about 260,000 clones in the sample, just over 90% were seen once. The source of this sequence is an adult in good health. The chain combines TRBV5-1 with TRBJ2-3, with a weak D call TRBD2 (5 bases). Sequences were derived from peripheral blood, sampled on day 0 of AZD1222 vaccination. CDR3 DNA sequence: TGCGCCAGCAGCATGGACCCAGATGGAGGGCAGTATTTT. Translation gives CASSMDPDGGQYF. Supplemented by reference TRBV5-1 and TRBJ2-3, the full variable domain reads KAGVTQTPRYLIKTRGQQVTLSCSPISGHRSVSWYQQTPGQGLQFLFEYFSETQRNKGNFPGRFSGRQFSNSRSEMNVSTLELGDSALYLCASSMDPDGGQYFGPGTRLTVL.